This entry lists 32 T cell receptor beta chains sequenced from one sample in a study of PD-1 blockade in classical Hodgkin lymphoma. With no exception, relapse followed autologous stem cell transplantation in all patients, and brentuximab vedotin exposure varied. Assay used: immunoSEQ multiplex PCR; TCRdb lists only in-frame clones, some missing. The profile covers about 30,000 clones, with 70% to 75% appearing a single time and roughly 3.5% taken by the ten largest. The source was peripheral blood mononuclear cells (PBMCs), collected before the second cycle of nivolumab. Every receptor here comes from a human donor with classical Hodgkin lymphoma.

CDR3 sequence reads: CASSTSGGYTGELFF. In nucleotides, the CDR3 is TGTGCCAGCAGCACTAGCGGGGGGTACACCGGGGAGCTGTTTTTT. The chain joins TRBV6-6 to TRBJ2-2; 12 nucleotides align to TRBD2. With 6 bases clipped from V and 3 bases from J, the junction kept 2 bases outside the gene matches. The CDR3 spans 15 residues. From germline, CDR1 is MNHNY and CDR2 SVGAGI (reference sequence).

This chain links TRBV6-7 with TRBJ2-1; possibly TRBD2 for D (6 bases). TRBV6-7 is an open reading frame whose function is uncertain. There are 15 residues in the CDR3. The germline V and J ends were trimmed by 4 bases and 6 bases, with 16 bases remaining between them. CDR3 in amino acids: CASSSFLAICNEQFF. The CDR3 coding sequence is TGTGCCAGCAGTTCATTCCTAGCGATCTGCAATGAGCAGTTCTTC.

V gene TRBV28 combines with J gene TRBJ1-6; D is possibly TRBD1 (6 bases). V lost 5 bases and J 4 bases, leaving 12 bases between the germline ends. Germline CDR1 reads MDHEN; CDR2 reads SYDVKM. The CDR3 has 15 residues. CDR3 coding DNA: TGTGCCAGCAGTCGGACAGTTGGGTATAATTCACCCCTCCACTTT. Translating it yields CASSRTVGYNSPLHF.

The chain carries TRBV27 and TRBJ2-3; D remains unclear. The germline gives CDR1 MNHEY, CDR2 SMNVEV (reference sequence). The CDR3 is 13 residues long. The V end was cut by 6 bases, the J end by 4 bases, with 11 bases between. CDR3 region: CASSLGTADTQYF. In nucleotides, the CDR3 is TGTGCCAGCAGCTTAGGTACCGCAGATACGCAGTATTTT.

This clone occurred a few times. The chain joins TRBV11-2 to TRBJ2-1; TRBD1 or TRBD2 may be the D gene (5 bases each). Between the trimmed V and J ends, which lost 5 bases and 8 bases, there was a span of 13 bases. Germline assignment: CDR1 SGHAT and CDR2 FQNNGV. The CDR3 is made up of 13 amino acids. The CDR3: CASSPEGIDEQFF. CDR3 nucleotides: TGTGCCAGCAGCCCCGAGGGGATAGATGAGCAGTTCTTC. The full variable domain, rest sourced from reference TRBV11-2 and TRBJ2-1, is EAGVAQSPRYKIIEKRQSVAFWCNPISGHATLYWYQQILGQGPKLLIQFQNNGVVDDSQLPKDRFSAERLKGVDSTLKIQPAKLEDSAVYLCASSPEGIDEQFFGPGTRLTVL.

The CDR3 reads CASIKDPAARSSQYF. Here the CDR3 DNA reads TGTGCCAGCATTAAGGATCCGGCAGCCCGGAGTTCGCAGTATTTT. The chain joins TRBV6-6 to TRBJ2-3; no firm D call. This CDR3 comprises 15 residues. Trimming removed 7 bases at V and 10 bases at J, with 24 bases between. The germline CDR1 and CDR2 sequences are MNHNY and SVGAGI (reference sequence).

CDR3 amino acids: CASSLDRGGGTDTQYF. As DNA, the CDR3 is TGTGCCAGCAGCTTAGATCGCGGGGGGGGCACAGATACGCAGTATTTT. This chain joins TRBV13 and TRBJ2-3, with 9 bases lining up with TRBD2. From germline, CDR1 is PRHDT and CDR2 FYEKMQ (reference sequence). V shed 1 base and J 1 base; nucleotides not matched to a gene: 3. This CDR3 is built from 16 residues.

This CDR3 is CAISYRGVDGYTF. The CDR3 DNA sequence: TGTGCCATCAGCTACCGGGGGGTGGATGGCTACACCTTC. This rearrangement joins TRBV10-3 to TRBJ1-2; maybe TRBD1 (5 bases). The CDR3 is 13 residues long. Trimming left V 6 bases short and J 6 bases short, with 14 bases between. From germline, CDR1 is ENHRY and CDR2 SYGVKD.

In this sample, this clone turned up a few times. The chain joins TRBV25-1 to TRBJ1-3; 7 bases match TRBD1. J gave up 9 bases and V 5 bases, and 10 bases lay outside the gene matches. Germline V CDR1 and CDR2: MGHDK, SYGVNS. The CDR3 length is 14 residues. This chain's CDR3 is CASSNPRQGFTIYF. As DNA, the CDR3 is TGTGCCAGCAGTAACCCTAGACAGGGTTTCACCATATATTTT.

V usage is TRBV10-3 and J usage is TRBJ2-5; no clear D gene. CDR3 size: 15 residues. V lost 0 bases and J 5 bases, leaving 13 bases between the germline ends. Per germline, CDR1 ENHRY and CDR2 SYGVKD. The chain's CDR3 is CAISESGELFETQYF. CDR3 sequence (DNA): TGTGCCATCAGTGAGTCCGGAGAGCTTTTTGAGACCCAGTACTTC.

V and J are TRBV7-6 and TRBJ2-1; D not resolved. V shed 5 bases and J shed 0 bases, with 11 bases lying between them. Germline values: CDR1 SGHVS, CDR2 FNYEAQ. The CDR3 runs 15 residues. The CDR3 protein is CASSPYWDSYNEQFF. CDR3 DNA sequence: TGTGCCAGCAGCCCCTACTGGGACTCCTACAATGAGCAGTTCTTC.

J is TRBJ2-1 and V is TRBV7-9; D is uncertain. Deletions cut 5 bases from V and 7 bases from J, with 9 bases between. Germline assignment: CDR1 SEHNR and CDR2 FQNEAQ (reference sequence). This CDR3 has 12 residues. CDR3 in amino acids: CASSIQINEQFF. CDR3 DNA: TGTGCCAGCAGCATACAGATTAATGAGCAGTTCTTC.

The chain is built from TRBV2 and TRBJ1-6, with 7 bases that match TRBD1. The CDR3 is made up of 16 amino acids. Losses at the gene ends were 7 bases for V and 2 bases for J; bases not matched to a gene: 8. CDR1 SNHLY and CDR2 FYNNEI come from the germline V gene. The CDR3 reads CASNYRGMTYNSPLHF. In nucleotides, the CDR3 is TGTGCCAGCAATTACAGGGGAATGACCTATAATTCACCCCTCCACTTT. Combining the CDR3 with reference TRBV2 and TRBJ1-6 gives the whole variable domain EPEVTQTPSHQVTQMGQEVILRCVPISNHLYFYWYRQILGQKVEFLVSFYNNEISEKSEIFDDQFSVERPDGSNFTLKIRSTKLEDSAMYFCASNYRGMTYNSPLHFGNGTRLTVT.

This chain joins TRBV6-4 and TRBJ2-2; TRBD1 might be the D (6 bases). V lost 5 bases, J lost 7 bases, and 11 bases lay in between. Germline assignment: CDR1 MRHNA and CDR2 SNTAGT. CDR3 length: 13 amino acids. CDR3 sequence reads: CASSNRANGELFF. The CDR3 bases are TGTGCCAGCAGTAACAGGGCGAACGGGGAGCTGTTTTTT.

The chain couples TRBV7-9 to TRBJ2-4; no definite D call. Looked up from germline, CDR1 is SEHNR and CDR2 is FQNEAQ (reference sequence). The CDR3 length is 13 residues. V lost 2 bases and J 2 bases, leaving 4 bases between the germline ends. CDR3 sequence reads: CASSLPTKNIQYF. CDR3 DNA: TGTGCCAGCAGCTTACCTACCAAAAACATTCAGTACTTC.

By frequency in the sample, this clone is medium-sized (0.01 to 0.1%). V usage is TRBV6-5 and J usage is TRBJ1-1; D is ambiguous. Trimming pared 5 bases from V and 1 base from J, leaving 8 bases between. Germline loops: CDR1 MNHEY, CDR2 SVGAGI. CDR3 size: 13 residues. The CDR3 sequence: CASSHETNTEAFF. The CDR3 DNA reads as TGTGCCAGCAGTCATGAGACGAACACTGAAGCTTTCTTT.

The J gene is TRBJ1-6, the V gene TRBV5-3; D is unresolved. TRBV5-3 is labeled an ORF, and its function is uncertain. The CDR3 runs 13 residues. V gave up 1 base and J gave up 5 bases, with 4 bases separating them. In nucleotides, the CDR3 is TGTGCCAGAAGCTTGACGGATAATTCACCCCTCCACTTT. Its protein is CARSLTDNSPLHF.

Concerning this clone: The junction differs from germline at one of its ends, possibly a read error. The rearrangement uses TRBV7-7 and TRBJ2-5, with TRBD1 matching 7 bases. CDR3 length: 15 amino acids. CDR1 and CDR2 (germline): SSHAT, FNYEAQ (reference sequence). CDR3 nucleotides: TGTGCTAGCAGCTCGTACAGGGGAAACCAAGAGACCCAGTACTTC. Translation gives CASSSYRGNQETQYF.

This clone is medium-sized (0.01 to 0.1%). CDR3 nucleotides: TGTGCCAGTAGTATAGGGAATTACGAGCAGTACTTC. It translates to CASSIGNYEQYF. The genes are TRBV19 and TRBJ2-7, with D uncertain. In germline, CDR1 is LNHDA, CDR2 SQIVND (reference sequence). The CDR3 is 12 amino acids. With 1 base removed from V and 4 bases from J, the gap between germline ends came to 5 bases.

V and J are TRBV30 and TRBJ2-5, with TRBD2 as a possible D gene (5 bases). Germline CDR1 and CDR2: GTSNPN and SVGIG (reference sequence). The length of the CDR3 is 13 residues. Trimming pared 2 bases from V and 2 bases from J, leaving 9 bases between. CDR3 nucleotides: TGTGCCTGGAGTCGGGGTCGGCAAGAGACCCAGTACTTC. Protein product: CAWSRGRQETQYF.

The genes are TRBV5-6 and TRBJ1-2, with D maybe TRBD1 (6 bases). Trimming cost V 3 bases and J 5 bases, with 23 bases left between them. Germline CDR1 is SGHDT and CDR2 is YYEEEE. The CDR3 is 17 amino acids. The CDR3 DNA reads as TGTGCCAGCAGCTCCCCGGCTCTTGGGAGGGGGAATTATGGCTACACCTTC. Amino acid sequence: CASSSPALGRGNYGYTF. Full variable domain (remainder filled in from reference TRBV5-6 and TRBJ1-2): DAGVTQSPTHLIKTRGQQVTLRCSPKSGHDTVSWYQQALGQGPQFIFQYYEEEERQRGNFPDRFSGHQFPNYSSELNVNALLLGDSALYLCASSSPALGRGNYGYTFGSGTRLTVV.

V gene TRBV7-9 combines with J gene TRBJ1-2; D unclear. Trimming stripped 6 bases from V and 3 bases from J, with 8 bases between. This CDR3 is 12 amino acids long. Germline CDR1 SEHNR, CDR2 FQNEAQ (reference sequence). CDR3 in amino acids: CASSLWDYGYTF. DNA of the CDR3: TGTGCCAGCAGTCTGTGGGACTATGGCTACACCTTC.

V usage is TRBV5-4 and J usage is TRBJ1-1, with D possibly matching TRBD1 (6 bases). There are 16 residues in the CDR3. V lost 4 bases, J lost 0 bases, and 16 bases lay in between. Germline-derived CDR1 and CDR2 are SGHNT and YYREEE (reference sequence). The CDR3 DNA sequence: TGTGCCAGCAGCCCATTGACAGGAAACATGAACACTGAAGCTTTCTTT. It encodes CASSPLTGNMNTEAFF.

The gene calls are TRBV19 and TRBJ2-5; TRBD1 agrees at 9 bases. The CDR3 length is 13 residues. V was pared by 5 bases and J by 4 bases, with 2 bases of the junction left unmatched. Germline V gives CDR1 LNHDA, CDR2 SQIVND (reference sequence). CDR3 protein: CASSPDRGETQYF. Written as DNA, the CDR3 is TGTGCCAGTAGTCCGGACAGGGGAGAGACCCAGTACTTC.

This clone was observed a handful of times. The CDR3 protein is CASSLTTGSYEQYF. In DNA form, the CDR3 reads TGTGCCAGCAGCTTGACTACAGGCTCCTACGAGCAGTACTTC. V and J are TRBV7-9 and TRBJ2-7, with D perhaps assigned TRBD1 or TRBD2 (5 bases each). Germline CDR1 is SEHNR and CDR2 is FQNEAQ (reference sequence). Trimming took 3 bases from V and 0 from J, leaving 9 bases between them. CDR3 length equals 14 residues. The full variable domain, rest sourced from reference TRBV7-9 and TRBJ2-7, is DTGVSQNPRHKITKRGQNVTFRCDPISEHNRLYWYRQTLGQGPEFLTYFQNEAQLEKSRLLSDRFSAERPKGSFSTLEIQRTEQGDSAMYLCASSLTTGSYEQYFGPGTRLTVT.

The J gene is TRBJ1-3, the V gene TRBV12-5; D remains unclear. CDR1 LGHNT and CDR2 FRNRAP come from the germline V gene. This CDR3 is 11 amino acids long. The V and J ends lost 6 bases and 4 bases respectively, with 4 bases between them. The chain's CDR3 is CASGAGNTIYF. CDR3 DNA sequence: TGTGCTAGTGGCGCAGGAAACACCATATATTTT. Full variable domain (remainder filled in from reference TRBV12-5 and TRBJ1-3): DARVTQTPRHKVTEMGQEVTMRCQPILGHNTVFWYRQTMMQGLELLAYFRNRAPLDDSGMPKDRFSAEMPDATLATLKIQPSEPRDSAVYFCASGAGNTIYFGEGSWLTVV.

The rearrangement links TRBV6-6 to TRBJ2-1; tentatively, D is TRBD1 or TRBD2 (5 bases each). The V and J ends lost 8 bases and 3 bases respectively, with 17 bases between them. Germline CDR1 MNHNY, CDR2 SVGAGI (reference sequence). The CDR3 is made up of 15 amino acids. This chain's CDR3 is CASGLGPGYYNEQFF. In nucleotides, the CDR3 is TGTGCCAGCGGACTGGGGCCTGGCTACTACAATGAGCAGTTCTTC.

The chain has TRBV28 and TRBJ1-1; a weak D match, TRBD1 (5 bases). Trimming cost V 3 bases and J 0 bases, with 14 bases left between them. The CDR3 sequence is 16 residues long. Per germline, CDR1 MDHEN and CDR2 SYDVKM. CDR3 nucleotide sequence: TGTGCCAGCAGTTTTGCCCTTGGGACGGTGAACACTGAAGCTTTCTTT. Residues: CASSFALGTVNTEAFF.

The gene calls are TRBV28 and TRBJ1-1; the D gene is possibly TRBD1 (5 bases). The CDR3 covers 13 residues. Looked up from germline, CDR1 is MDHEN and CDR2 is SYDVKM. Trimming pared 4 bases from V and 5 bases from J, leaving 11 bases between. In DNA, the CDR3 is TGTGCCAGCAGTTCGGACGAGGGGACTGAAGCTTTCTTT. This sequence encodes CASSSDEGTEAFF.

This chain connects TRBV11-1 to TRBJ2-7; D unresolved. The germline CDR1 and CDR2 sequences are SGHAT and FQDESV (reference sequence). The CDR3 spans 13 residues. The V and J ends lost 1 base and 3 bases respectively, with 7 bases between them. This CDR3 reads CASSLVGSYEQYF. CDR3 nucleotides: TGTGCCAGCAGCTTAGTCGGCAGCTACGAGCAGTACTTC.

The V call is TRBV7-9, the J call TRBJ1-2; possibly TRBD1 for D (6 bases). V lost 1 base and J lost 3, with 6 bases in between. The CDR3 totals 13 residues. Germline lookup yields CDR1 SEHNR and CDR2 FQNEAQ (reference sequence). CDR3 in DNA: TGTGCCAGCAGCTTAGAGGGGGACTATGGCTACACCTTC. Its translation: CASSLEGDYGYTF.

V and J are TRBV11-3 and TRBJ1-2, with 7 bases fitting TRBD1. CDR3 size: 13 residues. From germline, CDR1 is SGHNT and CDR2 YENEEA. The V and J ends lost 5 bases and 13 bases, in that order; junction bases with no gene match: 13. CDR3: CASSPTRTGLVTF. DNA of the CDR3: TGTGCCAGCAGCCCGACGAGGACAGGTTTAGTCACCTTC. Variable domain in full (rest from reference TRBV11-3 and TRBJ1-2): EAGVVQSPRYKIIEKKQPVAFWCNPISGHNTLYWYLQNLGQGPELLIRYENEEAVDDSQLPKDRFSAERLKGVDSTLKIQPAELGDSAVYLCASSPTRTGLVTFGSGTRLTVV.